Presented here are 3 T cell receptor beta chains from one specimen sequenced in a study of T cells in Graves' hyperthyroidism and ophthalmopathy. Researchers amplified the TCR beta CDR3 regions from RNA transcripts. Using the HTBI primer set, a first-round RT-PCR was run on the TCR CDR3. TCRdb redid the calling of the multiplex PCR reads with MiXCR, one entry per CDR3 protein. The table includes approximately 700,000 distinct CDR3 sequences, roughly 46% detected once. Sequenced sample: peripheral blood or thyroid tissue (not recorded which). These receptors originate from an adult man with Graves' disease, either hyperthyroidism or ophthalmopathy (not recorded which).

This rearrangement joins TRBV7-4 to TRBJ2-7, with D perhaps matching TRBD1 (6 bases). The CDR3 sequence is 14 residues long. Germline V CDR1 and CDR2: SGHVT, SQSDAQ. Trimming removed 1 base from V and 2 bases from J, with 9 bases in between. CDR3 sequence (DNA): TGTGCCAGCAGCTTAGGGACAGACCCCTACGAGCAGTACTTC. This sequence encodes CASSLGTDPYEQYF.

This clonotype has a handful of counts. The gene calls are TRBV10-3 and TRBJ1-5; 9 bases agree with TRBD1. CDR1 and CDR2 (germline): ENHRY, SYGVKD. The CDR3 totals 13 residues. V lost 11 bases, J lost 3 bases, and 5 bases stayed unmatched. The CDR3 DNA reads as TGTGCCTGCCGACAGGGGGACAATCAGCCCCAGCATTTT. Translation: CACRQGDNQPQHF.

This sequence joins TRBV7-8 and TRBJ1-1; perhaps TRBD1 as D (5 bases). V gave up 1 base and J gave up 2 bases, with 11 bases separating them. This CDR3 comprises 15 residues. Germline loops: CDR1 SGHVS, CDR2 FQNEAQ. CDR3 amino acids: CASSLVTGYNTEAFF. For the CDR3, the DNA is TGTGCCAGCAGCTTAGTAACAGGTTATAACACTGAAGCTTTCTTT.